The 14 T cell receptor beta chains listed next were all sequenced from one sample in a study of T cells after yellow fever vaccination. MiXCR was run by TCRdb on the 5' RACE reads, yielding one entry per CDR3 protein. The sample shows roughly 160,000 distinct CDR3 sequences, around 7.3% of them seen only once. The sample here was CD4+ T cells sorted from PBMCs, taken around 5 days after the first yellow fever vaccination. The source is a man younger than 35 who received the YFV17D yellow fever vaccine.

This clonotype was observed at least ten times. The chain employs TRBV3-1 and TRBJ2-1, with 7 bases identical to TRBD1. V trimming: 3 bases; J trimming: 0 bases; junction bases outside the gene matches: 2. Looked up from germline, CDR1 is LGHDT and CDR2 is YNNKEL (reference sequence). CDR3 size: 15 residues. The DNA for the CDR3 is TGTGCCAGCAGCCATGGGACAGTCTCCTACAATGAGCAGTTCTTC. It translates to CASSHGTVSYNEQFF.

This clonotype has ten or more counts. The chain combines TRBV20-1 with TRBJ2-7, with 8 nucleotides matching TRBD2. J lost 4 bases, V lost 3 bases, and 2 bases had no gene match. CDR1 is DFQATT, CDR2 SNEGSKA, per germline (reference sequence). The CDR3 runs 12 residues. The CDR3 spells CSASGGGYEQYF. CDR3 nucleotides: TGCAGTGCTAGCGGGGGGGGATACGAGCAGTACTTC.

CDR3: CSVGQGVINEQFF. In nucleotides, the CDR3 is TGCAGCGTTGGACAGGGAGTCATCAATGAGCAGTTCTTC. The rearrangement links TRBV29-1 to TRBJ2-1; 7 bases are shared with TRBD1. The CDR3 length is 13 residues. The J segment lost 6 bases and the V segment lost 4 bases, leaving 6 bases of the junction unmatched. Germline assignment: CDR1 SQVTM and CDR2 ANQGSEA.

The genes are TRBV15 and TRBJ1-6, with no clear D. Deletions cut 0 bases from V and 9 bases from J, with 6 bases between. The germline CDR1 and CDR2 sequences are LNHNV and YYDKDF (reference sequence). This CDR3 comprises 13 residues. The CDR3: CATSRDISSPLHF. The CDR3 DNA reads TGTGCCACCAGCAGAGATATAAGTTCACCCCTCCACTTT. The full variable domain, completed using reference TRBV15 and TRBJ1-6, is DAMVIQNPRYQVTQFGKPVTLSCSQTLNHNVMYWYQQKSSQAPKLLFHYYDKDFNNEADTPDNFQSRRPNTSFCFLDIRSPGLGDTAMYLCATSRDISSPLHFGNGTRLTVT.

This sequence joins TRBV4-2 and TRBJ1-2; D is unclear. V lost 0 bases to trimming and J lost 10 bases, with 9 bases between them. The CDR3 runs to 12 residues. Germline CDR1 is LGHNA and CDR2 is YNFKEQ. DNA for the CDR3: TGTGCCAGCAGCCAAGATCCCCCCGCCTACACCTTC. Translation: CASSQDPPAYTF.

This clonotype has a handful of counts. In DNA form, the CDR3 reads TGTGCCAGCAGCCCACAGGGACTTGGCGGCTACACCTTC. It translates to CASSPQGLGGYTF. The V and J genes are TRBV5-6 and TRBJ1-2, with D perhaps TRBD1 (6 bases). The CDR3 contains 13 residues. Germline V gives CDR1 SGHDT, CDR2 YYEEEE. V was shortened by 4 bases and J by 8 bases, with 15 bases between the two germline ends.

This clonotype was recorded at least ten times. V is TRBV20-1 and J is TRBJ1-4; 8 positions agree with TRBD1. The germline V gene has CDR1 DFQATT and CDR2 SNEGSKA (reference sequence). J was trimmed by 5 bases and V by 3 bases; bases with no gene match: 2. This CDR3 comprises 13 residues. In nucleotides, the CDR3 is TGCAGTGCTAGGCGACAGGGGAATGAAAAACTGTTTTTT. Residues: CSARRQGNEKLFF.

This clonotype was seen ten or more times. The chain employs TRBV7-3 and TRBJ1-1; D not certain. CDR1 and CDR2 from the germline V gene are SGHTA and FQGTGA. CDR3 length equals 13 residues. Trimming took off 6 bases at V and 1 base at J, with 9 bases between the two ends. CDR3 loop: CASSTSPNTEAFF. DNA of the CDR3: TGTGCCAGCAGTACCTCGCCGAACACTGAAGCTTTCTTT. Full variable domain (missing parts from reference TRBV7-3 and TRBJ1-1): GAGVSQTPSNKVTEKGKYVELRCDPISGHTALYWYRQSLGQGPEFLIYFQGTGAADDSGLPNDRFFAVRPEGSVSTLKIQRTERGDSAVYLCASSTSPNTEAFFGQGTRLTVV.

V is TRBV7-2 and J is TRBJ2-7; D ambiguous. The CDR3 is made up of 13 amino acids. With 5 bases removed from V and 5 bases from J, the gap between germline ends came to 13 bases. CDR1 is SGHTA and CDR2 is FQGNSA in the germline V gene. The CDR3 is CASSTRRWDEQYV. In nucleotides, the CDR3 is TGTGCCAGCAGCACAAGAAGGTGGGACGAGCAGTACGTC.

This clonotype was observed a handful of times. The J gene is TRBJ1-6, the V gene TRBV6-5; no firm D call. This CDR3 has 15 residues. CDR1 and CDR2 (germline): MNHEY, SVGAGI. Trimming took off 2 bases at V and 12 bases at J, with 17 bases between the two ends. The CDR3 protein is CASSYRFIRGVPLHF. DNA for the CDR3: TGTGCCAGCAGTTACAGATTCATTCGCGGGGTACCCCTCCACTTT.

This clonotype was found a few times. The CDR3 nucleotides are TGTGCCAGCAGCGACAACGCGATGAGGGGGCAGGGGGAGCTGTTTTTT. Residues: CASSDNAMRGQGELFF. The chain is built from TRBV9 and TRBJ2-2, with TRBD1 matching over 7 bases. The CDR3 is 16 residues long. The germline CDR1 and CDR2 sequences are SGDLS and YYNGEE. Trimming took 3 bases from V and 8 from J; bases not matched to a gene: 13.

CDR3 sequence reads: CASSQNPGGQFPSPLHF. The CDR3 coding sequence is TGTGCCAGCAGTCAGAATCCCGGGGGACAGTTTCCCTCACCCCTCCACTTT. The chain has TRBV25-1 and TRBJ1-6; 7 bases agree with TRBD1. Losses at the gene ends were 5 bases for V and 10 bases for J; bases not matched to a gene: 17. This CDR3 has 17 amino acids. CDR1 is MGHDK and CDR2 is SYGVNS in the germline V gene.

This clonotype was recorded many times. The chain couples TRBV12-3 or TRBV12-4 to TRBJ1-6; D uncertain. Trimming shortened V by 6 bases and J by 3 bases, and 15 bases separated the two germline ends. The length of the CDR3 is 16 residues. CDR3 in DNA: TGTGCCAGCAGGGAAAAGGCCTCAGTCTATAATTCACCCCTCCACTTT. Translated, it gives CASREKASVYNSPLHF.

There are many counts of this clonotype. The chain has TRBV11-2 and TRBJ2-2; possible D gene TRBD1, 6 bases. V lost 7 bases, J lost 1 base, and 13 bases lay in between. CDR3 length: 15 residues. CDR1 is SGHAT, CDR2 FQNNGV, per germline. CDR3 bases: TGTGCCAGCACCATGGACAGTTTGAACACCGGGGAGCTGTTTTTT. Its translation is CASTMDSLNTGELFF.